This T cell receptor beta chain was retrieved from a study of cytomegalovirus exposure and HLA in healthy donors. Study observations and caveats: TCR beta chains numbering more than 150 were designated cytomegalovirus-associated. A few CMV-associated chains proved CMV antigen-specific in vitro.

Sequenced by immunoSEQ multiplex PCR; TCRdb stores in-frame clones only, minus some. This table holds 70,000 to 85,000 clones, approximately 94% found once. V was clipped by 2 bases and J by 2 bases; unmatched bases: 3. Germline CDR1 reads SGHNT; CDR2 reads YENEEA. This CDR3 contains 15 residues. This clone appeared a single time. The antigen remains undetermined. The donors were in the approximately 130-subject validation cohort, distinct from the approximately 670-subject first cohort. V usage is TRBV11-3 and J usage is TRBJ2-1; 7 bases are a match to TRBD2. Sequencing was done on a sample of PBMCs. The source of this sequence is a young woman in good health and CMV-seropositive. CDR3: CASSLTAGAYNEQFF. The DNA for the CDR3 is TGTGCCAGCAGCTTAACGGCGGGGGCCTACAATGAGCAGTTCTTC.